Following are 29 T cell receptor beta chains from one sample sequenced in a study of CD8+ T cells in alopecia areata listed by TCRdb under 2018. This specimen's time point label, per the study, means: more than 3 weeks on oral tofacitinib. The sample's treatment or condition label is to be understood as: oral pan-JAK inhibitor, 5-10 mg twice daily. The library relied on the immunoSEQ multiplex PCR assay. RNA was extracted from all samples and reverse transcribed into cDNA, which served as template for TCR sequencing. As stored in TCRdb, this immuneACCESS dataset retains in-frame rearrangements with V and J assigned. A fraction of the clones does not appear; measured against another copy, unresolved V genes explain less than half of the discrepancy, and the remainder lacks a known reason. A total of about 120,000 clones appear in this sample, 50% to 55% of them only once. The ten largest clones add up to about 0.5% of the sample.

Sample: CD4+ T cells sorted from blood, taken at week 4, from a patient treated with tofacitinib. Receptors originate from a human donor with alopecia areata.

CDR3: CASSPRQGTGELFF. The CDR3 DNA reads TGTGCCAGCAGCCCCCGACAGGGCACCGGGGAGCTGTTTTTT. The chain employs TRBV7-9 and TRBJ2-2; TRBD1 agrees at 7 bases. Germline CDR1 SEHNR, CDR2 FQNEAQ (reference sequence). V shed 5 bases, J shed 4 bases, and the junction held 4 bases outside the gene matches. The CDR3 spans 14 residues.

CDR3 sequence reads: CASSAGASSPLHF. The CDR3 nucleotides read TGTGCCAGCAGCGCGGGGGCCAGTTCACCCCTCCACTTT. The chain combines TRBV9 with TRBJ1-6; tentatively, D is TRBD1 (6 bases). V lost 3 bases and J 9 bases, leaving 10 bases between the germline ends. CDR3 length equals 13 residues. Germline CDR1 and CDR2: SGDLS and YYNGEE.

The chain is built from TRBV5-1 and TRBJ1-2; D is uncertain. V was cut by 0 bases and J by 8 bases, with 11 bases left in between. From germline, CDR1 is SGHRS and CDR2 YFSETQ. The CDR3 extends over 13 amino acids. CDR3 coding DNA: TGCGCCAGCAGCTTGGCTACGGATCGGGGCTACACCTTC. Protein: CASSLATDRGYTF.

The CDR3 region is CSVGRTGELFF. The CDR3 bases are TGCAGCGTTGGAAGGACCGGGGAGCTGTTTTTT. The chain joins TRBV29-1 to TRBJ2-2, with D uncertain. The CDR3 runs 11 residues. With 4 bases removed from V and 5 bases from J, the gap between germline ends came to 5 bases. CDR1 is SQVTM and CDR2 is ANQGSEA in the germline V gene.

This clone was recorded only once. The chain uses TRBV6-5 and TRBJ1-2; D is possibly TRBD1 (5 bases). This CDR3 has 16 amino acids. Deletions cut 0 bases from V and 5 bases from J, with 16 bases between. Germline CDR1 and CDR2: MNHEY and SVGAGI. This CDR3 reads CASSYSRQGELYGYTF. CDR3 coding DNA: TGTGCCAGCAGTTACTCGCGGCAGGGAGAGCTATATGGCTACACCTTC.

This clone came up once. This sequence joins TRBV14 and TRBJ2-1; tentative D call: TRBD1 (6 bases). V was pared by 1 base and J by 4 bases, with 11 bases between. The germline V gene has CDR1 SGHDN and CDR2 FVKESK. The CDR3 extends over 15 amino acids. CDR3 nucleotides: TGTGCCAGCAGCCAAGCGACAGGTTTTTACAATGAGCAGTTCTTC. Its translation is CASSQATGFYNEQFF.

J is TRBJ2-7 and V is TRBV29-1; TRBD2 matches 12 bases. J was trimmed by 0 bases and V by 0 bases; bases with no gene match: 9. Germline values: CDR1 SQVTM, CDR2 ANQGSEA. The CDR3 is 18 amino acids. The DNA of the CDR3 is TGCAGCGTTGAAGAGAAGCGGGGACTAGCGGGCCTCTCCTACGAGCAGTACTTC. As protein: CSVEEKRGLAGLSYEQYF.

V is TRBV29-1 and J is TRBJ2-5; 14 positions agree with TRBD2. J was trimmed by 7 bases and V by 7 bases; bases with no gene match: 14. The germline CDR1 and CDR2 sequences are SQVTM and ANQGSEA. CDR3 length: 16 amino acids. The DNA for the CDR3 is TGCAGCGGTCGACCGAAGGGACTAGCGGGAGTCGGGACCCAGTACTTC. This sequence encodes CSGRPKGLAGVGTQYF.

V usage is TRBV19 and J usage is TRBJ2-1; 7 nucleotides line up with TRBD2. This CDR3 has 15 amino acids. CDR1 and CDR2 from the germline V gene are LNHDA and SQIVND (reference sequence). With 10 bases clipped from V and 4 bases from J, the junction kept 13 bases outside the gene matches. The CDR3 loop is CATQVRDYEYNEQFF. CDR3 coding DNA: TGTGCCACCCAGGTCCGGGACTATGAGTACAATGAGCAGTTCTTC.

J is TRBJ2-4 and V is TRBV11-2; the D gene is possibly TRBD1 (6 bases). V was pared by 4 bases and J by 6 bases, with 19 bases between. Germline V lookup: CDR1 SGHAT, CDR2 FQNNGV. The CDR3 loop spans 16 amino acids. The chain's CDR3 is CASSSIAGAFGNIQYF. The CDR3 DNA is TGTGCCAGCAGCTCCATCGCAGGGGCGTTCGGAAACATTCAGTACTTC.

The rearrangement uses TRBV7-9 and TRBJ2-6, with D possibly being TRBD1 (6 bases). This CDR3 spans 16 amino acids. V was shortened by 1 base and J by 0 bases, with 7 bases between the two germline ends. In germline, CDR1 is SEHNR, CDR2 FQNEAQ (reference sequence). Written as DNA, the CDR3 is TGTGCCAGCAGCTTAGGACAGGACTCTGGGGCCAACGTCCTGACTTTC. Its translation is CASSLGQDSGANVLTF. Full variable domain (missing parts from reference TRBV7-9 and TRBJ2-6): DTGVSQNPRHKITKRGQNVTFRCDPISEHNRLYWYRQTLGQGPEFLTYFQNEAQLEKSRLLSDRFSAERPKGSFSTLEIQRTEQGDSAMYLCASSLGQDSGANVLTFGAGSRLTVL.

The chain couples TRBV7-2 to TRBJ2-2; no firm D call. Germline V gene data show CDR1 as SGHTA and CDR2 as FQGNSA. V was shortened by 6 bases and J by 1 base, with 9 bases between the two germline ends. The CDR3 length is 14 residues. CDR3 sequence reads: CASREYVNTGELFF. In DNA, the CDR3 is TGTGCCAGCAGAGAATATGTGAACACCGGGGAGCTGTTTTTT.

The CDR3 reads CASSAGTSYSGEQFF. CDR3 bases: TGTGCCAGCAGTGCCGGGACTAGCTATTCGGGTGAGCAGTTCTTC. The chain employs TRBV6-1 and TRBJ2-1; TRBD2 matches at 9 bases. The CDR3 has 15 residues. Germline V lookup: CDR1 MNHNS, CDR2 SASEGT. The ends lost 4 bases at V and 9 bases at J; junction bases unmatched: 10.

CDR3 sequence: CASSYPPNEKLFF. CDR3 DNA: TGTGCCAGCAGCTATCCACCCAATGAAAAACTGTTTTTT. The rearrangement links TRBV5-6 to TRBJ1-4; D unresolved. V was clipped by 3 bases and J by 5 bases, with 8 bases between them. Germline V gene data show CDR1 as SGHDT and CDR2 as YYEEEE. The CDR3 consists of 13 residues.

The chain combines TRBV6-1 with TRBJ2-7, with D perhaps TRBD1 (6 bases). Germline loops: CDR1 MNHNS, CDR2 SASEGT. V was clipped by 8 bases and J by 1 base, with 15 bases between them. The CDR3 consists of 14 residues. The CDR3 reads CASGRDITSYEQYF. DNA of the CDR3: TGTGCCAGCGGACGGGACATCACTTCCTACGAGCAGTACTTC.

This clone was observed a single time. The chain recombines TRBV7-9 with TRBJ2-7; D not resolved. The V end lost 4 bases, the J end lost 6 bases, and 13 bases lay between the germline ends. The CDR3 contains 13 residues. In germline, CDR1 is SEHNR, CDR2 FQNEAQ (reference sequence). The CDR3 reads CASSSRADGEQYF. The CDR3 DNA follows: TGTGCCAGCAGCTCCCGGGCGGACGGCGAGCAGTACTTC.

This chain links TRBV30 with TRBJ2-6; 9 nucleotides align to TRBD1. The CDR3 runs to 18 residues. The J segment lost 0 bases and the V segment lost 4 bases, leaving 10 bases of the junction unmatched. In germline, CDR1 is GTSNPN, CDR2 SVGIG (reference sequence). The CDR3 region is CAWTNTGGALSGANVLTF. The CDR3 DNA follows: TGTGCCTGGACCAACACAGGGGGCGCGCTCTCTGGGGCCAACGTCCTGACTTTC.

V usage is TRBV7-2 and J usage is TRBJ2-3; D is undetermined. Trimming left V 5 bases short and J 1 base short, with 10 bases between. CDR1 SGHTA and CDR2 FQGNSA come from the germline V gene. The CDR3 is made up of 14 amino acids. The DNA of the CDR3 is TGTGCCAGCAGCCTCTCTCCAGGCACAGATACGCAGTATTTT. Residues: CASSLSPGTDTQYF. The full variable domain, with the rest looked up from reference TRBV7-2 and TRBJ2-3, is GAGVSQSPSNKVTEKGKDVELRCDPISGHTALYWYRQSLGQGLEFLIYFQGNSAPDKSGLPSDRFSAERTGGSVSTLTIQRTQQEDSAVYLCASSLSPGTDTQYFGPGTRLTVL.

The chain employs TRBV6-6 and TRBJ2-7; TRBD2 agrees at 12 bases. The trim removed 6 bases at V and 4 bases at J, leaving 7 bases unmatched. This CDR3 spans 15 amino acids. Germline lookup yields CDR1 MNHNY and CDR2 SVGAGI (reference sequence). DNA of the CDR3: TGTGCCAGCAGACCTAGCGGGGGGGGAATTTACGAGCAGTACTTC. It codes for CASRPSGGGIYEQYF.

This clone appeared once. The CDR3 sequence is CASSLWGGTDTQYF. The CDR3 nucleotides read TGTGCCAGCAGCCTATGGGGGGGCACAGATACGCAGTATTTT. The rearrangement uses TRBV7-2 and TRBJ2-3; tentatively, D is TRBD2 (6 bases). V was trimmed by 5 bases and J by 1 base, leaving 10 bases between them. The CDR3 loop spans 14 amino acids. From germline, CDR1 is SGHTA and CDR2 FQGNSA.

This sequence joins TRBV5-1 and TRBJ2-7; D is ambiguous. CDR3 size: 15 residues. Germline V lookup: CDR1 SGHRS, CDR2 YFSETQ. Trimming removed 0 bases at V and 3 bases at J, with 13 bases between. CDR3 sequence (DNA): TGCGCCAGCAGCTTGGGTGCCAGGAATCTCTACGAGCAGTACTTC. Protein: CASSLGARNLYEQYF.

The chain employs TRBV29-1 and TRBJ1-1; D gene uncertain. Trimming shortened V by 5 bases and J by 8 bases, and 12 bases separated the two germline ends. This CDR3 is built from 11 residues. Germline values: CDR1 SQVTM, CDR2 ANQGSEA. This CDR3 reads CSVTPLREAFF. CDR3 sequence (DNA): TGCAGCGTTACCCCCCTCCGAGAAGCTTTCTTT.

The V and J genes are TRBV29-1 and TRBJ1-3; no firm D call. This CDR3 contains 13 residues. CDR1 is SQVTM, CDR2 ANQGSEA, per germline. Trimming removed 4 bases from V and 2 bases from J, with 9 bases in between. The CDR3: CSVALETGNTIYF. The CDR3 bases are TGCAGCGTTGCGCTGGAGACTGGAAACACCATATATTTT.

The V and J genes are TRBV15 and TRBJ2-7, with D perhaps assigned TRBD1 or TRBD2 (5 bases each). Germline lookup yields CDR1 LNHNV and CDR2 YYDKDF (reference sequence). Deletions cut 5 bases from V and 5 bases from J, with 13 bases between. This CDR3 region has 13 residues. The CDR3 loop reads CATSFRDGNEQYF. CDR3 sequence (DNA): TGTGCCACCAGCTTCAGGGACGGAAACGAGCAGTACTTC.

The V call is TRBV4-2, the J call TRBJ2-1; 9 bases map to TRBD2. CDR1 LGHNA and CDR2 YNFKEQ come from the germline V gene. The CDR3 length is 17 residues. V shed 1 base and J 6 bases; nucleotides not matched to a gene: 10. CDR3: CASSQGRRAGGGNEQFF. The DNA of the CDR3 is TGTGCCAGCAGCCAAGGGCGTCGAGCGGGGGGTGGCAATGAGCAGTTCTTC.

Only one count was recorded for this clone. This chain connects TRBV18 to TRBJ2-5; D perhaps matches TRBD1 (6 bases). V was trimmed by 2 bases and J by 2 bases, leaving 12 bases between them. The CDR3 has 15 residues. Germline CDR1 reads KGHSH; CDR2 reads LQKENI. The CDR3 spells CASSPTGTIQETQYF. DNA for the CDR3: TGTGCCAGCTCACCAACGGGGACAATTCAAGAGACCCAGTACTTC.

The J gene is TRBJ1-1, the V gene TRBV29-1; D possibly corresponds to TRBD1 (5 bases). The CDR3 sequence is 13 residues long. CDR1 is SQVTM, CDR2 ANQGSEA, per germline. V gave up 3 bases and J gave up 4 bases, with 12 bases separating them. The CDR3 coding sequence is TGCAGCGTTGAGGGGGTTCGTGGCACTGAAGCTTTCTTT. Amino acid sequence: CSVEGVRGTEAFF.

The chain is built from TRBV6-1 and TRBJ2-1; 8 bases line up with TRBD1. The V gene end was trimmed by 7 bases and the J gene end by 5 bases; junction bases not matched to a gene: 10. In germline, CDR1 is MNHNS, CDR2 SASEGT. The CDR3 has 15 residues. CDR3 region: CASKMMTRGHNEQFF. CDR3 bases: TGTGCCAGCAAAATGATGACCAGGGGGCACAATGAGCAGTTCTTC.

This clone has only a few counts. The chain employs TRBV29-1 and TRBJ2-2, with a tentative D call TRBD2 (6 bases). Germline V gives CDR1 SQVTM, CDR2 ANQGSEA. V lost 4 bases to trimming and J lost 2 bases, with 17 bases between them. The CDR3 covers 16 residues. The CDR3, as DNA: TGCAGCGTTGGGGGACTGCAGGGTGCTAACACCGGGGAGCTGTTTTTT. Its protein is CSVGGLQGANTGELFF.